This T cell receptor (beta chain) comes out of a study of T-cell memory formation after mild COVID-19. The wider study: TCR clusters were mostly donor specific. Notes on the study in general: A second wave of clones peaked on day 37, and their SARS-CoV-2 specificity went unconfirmed. Some clones that responded were present in memory (sampled pre-infection), which suggests cross-reactive memory joined.

This clonotype appeared a few times. Its antigen remains unknown. TCRdb called the 5' RACE reads again in MiXCR, with one record for every CDR3 protein. The sample lists about 560,000 distinct CDR3 sequences, around a sixth seen once, with about 8.6% in the top ten. Germline values: CDR1 DFQATT, CDR2 SNEGSKA (reference sequence). V was pared by 5 bases and J by 7 bases, with 8 bases between. The CDR3 length is 10 residues. The receptor was derived from an adult woman who had mild COVID-19 (a few samples of this study predate the infection). Cell type and time point are not known. The V gene is TRBV20-1, the J gene TRBJ1-1; D is unclear. The sample was PBMCs or a T cell subset sorted from them (not recorded which). The CDR3 region has the DNA TGCAGTGCTCCCGGGGTTGAAGCTTTCTTT. Its translation: CSAPGVEAFF.